This T cell receptor (beta chain) was documented in a study of regulatory T cells in long-lasting Graves disease. Overall study context: In persistent Graves' disease, antithyroid drugs had been taken for over 5 years and TSH receptor antibodies stayed positive.

Worth noting for this clonotype: Its antigen remains unidentified.

Through Arm-PCR of CDR3 regions and iRepertoire HTBI primers, TCR beta libraries were built. TCRdb reprocessed the multiplex PCR reads with MiXCR, giving one entry per CDR3 protein. The sample holds about 660,000 distinct CDR3 sequences, around 30% seen once. Noted time point: persistent/refractory GD, antithyroid drugs over 5 years with positive TRAb. Making the TCR library involved RNA that had been extracted from PBMCs. This CDR3 is 15 amino acids long. Germline CDR1 MNHGY, CDR2 SVAAGI. V lost 3 bases and J lost 8; bases outside the gene matches: 9. Study-wide points: Limited sample numbers may have lowered accuracy.

The chain couples TRBV6-9 to TRBJ2-4, with 8 bases identical to TRBD1. The material was peripheral blood mononuclear cells (PBMCs), obtained when the disease was refractory, from a patient treated with antithyroid drugs. The TCR originated in a female donor with Graves disease. In DNA form, the CDR3 reads TGTGCCAGCAGTTACGGGTCGGACAGGGAATACATTCAGTACTTC. It translates to CASSYGSDREYIQYF.